This TCR beta chain was observed in a study of neoadjuvant anti-PD-1 for oral cavity cancer. Study-level points and caveats: With a few patients per group, TCR findings need larger cohorts.

V was shortened by 2 bases and J by 2 bases, with 10 bases between the two germline ends. The germline CDR1 and CDR2 sequences are MGHRA and YSYEKL. The CDR3 is 16 amino acids. Blood libraries mostly used roughly 440 ng genomic DNA, six replicates each. Clones were read by immunoSEQ multiplex PCR, and TCRdb kept only the in-frame ones, dropping some. The sample shows some 15,000 clones, approximately 70% of them seen only once. Patients had HPV-negative, locally advanced oral cavity squamous cell carcinoma. Turning to this clone: Its antigen is not identified.

The chain recombines TRBV4-1 with TRBJ2-6; D call uncertain. Sequenced material: PBMCs, taken before nivolumab (anti-PD-1) treatment. This receptor was taken from a person between 40 and 85 years old with oral cavity squamous cell carcinoma. The CDR3 loop is CASSQSAGPGANVLTF. CDR3 sequence (DNA): TGCGCCAGCAGCCAATCCGCCGGTCCTGGGGCCAACGTCCTGACTTTC.